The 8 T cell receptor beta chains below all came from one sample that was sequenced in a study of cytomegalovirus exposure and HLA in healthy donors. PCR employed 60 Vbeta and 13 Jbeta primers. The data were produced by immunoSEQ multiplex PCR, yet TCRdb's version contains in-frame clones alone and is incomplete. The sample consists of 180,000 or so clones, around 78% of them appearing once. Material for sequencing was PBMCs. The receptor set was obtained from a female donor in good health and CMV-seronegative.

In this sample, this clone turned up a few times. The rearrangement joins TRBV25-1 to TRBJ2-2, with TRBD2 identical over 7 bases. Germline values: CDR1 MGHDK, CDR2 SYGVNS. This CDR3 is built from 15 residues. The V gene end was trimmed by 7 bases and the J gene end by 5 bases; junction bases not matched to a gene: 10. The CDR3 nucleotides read TGTGCCAGCAAAGGACTAGGGCAGGAGACCGGGGAGCTGTTTTTT. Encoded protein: CASKGLGQETGELFF.

The CDR3 region is CASSGSAGGTNTGELFF. CDR3 coding DNA: TGCGCCAGCAGTGGGTCAGCGGGGGGAACTAACACCGGGGAGCTGTTTTTT. The genes are TRBV10-2 and TRBJ2-2; 9 bases map to TRBD2. The CDR3 totals 17 residues. After removal of 4 bases from V and 2 bases from J, the junction contained 8 bases not matched to a gene. CDR1 and CDR2 (germline): WSHSY, SAAADI.

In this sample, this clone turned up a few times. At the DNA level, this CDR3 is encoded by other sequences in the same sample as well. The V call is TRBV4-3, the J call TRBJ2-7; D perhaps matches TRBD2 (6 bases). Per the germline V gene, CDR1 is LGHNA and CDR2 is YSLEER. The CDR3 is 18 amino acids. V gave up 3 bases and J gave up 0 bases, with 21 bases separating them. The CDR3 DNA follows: TGCGCCAGCAGCCAGGGTCCAGCCGGGACTTTAAGCTCCTACGAGCAGTACTTC. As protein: CASSQGPAGTLSSYEQYF.

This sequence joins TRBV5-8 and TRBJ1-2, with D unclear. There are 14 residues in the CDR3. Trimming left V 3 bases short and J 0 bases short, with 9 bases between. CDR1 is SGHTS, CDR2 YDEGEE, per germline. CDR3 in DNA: TGTGCCAGCAGCTCGCAGGCCACTAACTATGGCTACACCTTC. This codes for CASSSQATNYGYTF.

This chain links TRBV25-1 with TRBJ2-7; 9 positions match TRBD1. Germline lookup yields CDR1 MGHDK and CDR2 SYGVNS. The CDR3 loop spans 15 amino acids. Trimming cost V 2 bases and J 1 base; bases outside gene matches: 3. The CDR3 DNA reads TGTGCCAGCAGTGAACCCGGGACAGGGTCCTACGAGCAGTACTTC. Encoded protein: CASSEPGTGSYEQYF.

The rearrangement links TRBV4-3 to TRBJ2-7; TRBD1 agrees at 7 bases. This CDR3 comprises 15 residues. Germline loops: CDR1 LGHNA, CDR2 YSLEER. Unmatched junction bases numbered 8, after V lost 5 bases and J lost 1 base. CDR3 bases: TGCGCCAGCAGCTATGACAGGGCAGCTTCCTACGAGCAGTACTTC. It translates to CASSYDRAASYEQYF.

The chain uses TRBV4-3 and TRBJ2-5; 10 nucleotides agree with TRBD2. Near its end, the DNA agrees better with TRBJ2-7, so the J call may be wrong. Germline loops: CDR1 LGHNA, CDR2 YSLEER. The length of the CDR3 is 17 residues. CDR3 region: CASSQDPAGGLGNEQYF. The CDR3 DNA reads TGCGCCAGCAGCCAAGATCCAGCGGGAGGGCTAGGGAACGAGCAGTACTTC.

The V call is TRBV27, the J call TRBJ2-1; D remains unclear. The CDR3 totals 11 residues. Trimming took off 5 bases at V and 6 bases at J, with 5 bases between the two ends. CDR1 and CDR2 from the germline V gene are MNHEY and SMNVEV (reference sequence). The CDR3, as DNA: TGTGCCAGCAGTACTCGCAATGAGCAGTTCTTC. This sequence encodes CASSTRNEQFF.